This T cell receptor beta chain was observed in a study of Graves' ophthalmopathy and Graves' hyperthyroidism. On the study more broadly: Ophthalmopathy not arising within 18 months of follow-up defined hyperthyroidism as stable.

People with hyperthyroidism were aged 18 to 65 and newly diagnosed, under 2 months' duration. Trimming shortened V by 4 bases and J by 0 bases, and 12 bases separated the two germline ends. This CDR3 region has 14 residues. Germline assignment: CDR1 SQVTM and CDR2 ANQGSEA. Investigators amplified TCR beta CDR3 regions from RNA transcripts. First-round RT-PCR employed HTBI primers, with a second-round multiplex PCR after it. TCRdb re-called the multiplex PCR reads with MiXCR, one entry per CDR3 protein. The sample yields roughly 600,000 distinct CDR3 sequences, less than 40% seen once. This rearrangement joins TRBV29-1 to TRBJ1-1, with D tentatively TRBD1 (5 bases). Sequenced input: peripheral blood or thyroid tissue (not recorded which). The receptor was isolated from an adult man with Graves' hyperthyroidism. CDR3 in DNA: TGCAGCGTTGTGCAGGGAGGCTTGAACACTGAAGCTTTCTTT. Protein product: CSVVQGGLNTEAFF. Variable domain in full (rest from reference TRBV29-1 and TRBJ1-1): SAVISQKPSRDICQRGTSLTIQCQVDSQVTMMFWYRQQPGQSLTLIATANQGSEATYESGFVIDKFPISRPNLTFSTLTVSNMSPEDSSIYLCSVVQGGLNTEAFFGQGTRLTVV.